What follows are 17 T cell receptor beta chains derived from one specimen sequenced in a study of blood T cell repertoires in COVID-19. Sequenced by immunoSEQ multiplex PCR; TCRdb stores in-frame clones only, minus some. The sample yields 120,000 to 150,000 clones, 84% seen once. The sequenced sample consisted of peripheral blood. The receptors here all came from a human donor in a cohort sampled during active COVID-19.

This chain links TRBV6-5 with TRBJ1-1, with 7 bases aligning to TRBD1. The trim removed 6 bases at V and 1 base at J, leaving 5 bases unmatched. Germline-derived CDR1 and CDR2 are MNHEY and SVGAGI. The CDR3 has 14 residues. CDR3 in amino acids: CASRGDSANTEAFF. As DNA, the CDR3 is TGTGCCAGCAGGGGGGACAGCGCGAACACTGAAGCTTTCTTT.

V usage is TRBV19 and J usage is TRBJ2-1; 7 bases are shared with TRBD1. Looked up from germline, CDR1 is LNHDA and CDR2 is SQIVND (reference sequence). J was trimmed by 8 bases and V by 10 bases; bases with no gene match: 14. The length of the CDR3 is 14 residues. CDR3 nucleotides: TGTGCCACCATACCTAGACAGGGCGTCTATGAGCAGTTCTTC. Amino acid sequence: CATIPRQGVYEQFF.

This chain links TRBV18 with TRBJ2-3, with a tentative D call TRBD1 (5 bases). V was pared by 2 bases and J by 1 base, with 10 bases between. CDR1 is KGHSH and CDR2 is LQKENI in the germline V gene. The CDR3 is 15 amino acids. For the CDR3, the DNA is TGTGCCAGCTCACCAAAGCAGGGTGGCACAGATACGCAGTATTTT. Amino acids: CASSPKQGGTDTQYF. The variable domain in full, with the rest retrieved from reference TRBV18 and TRBJ2-3, is NAGVMQNPRHLVRRRGQEARLRCSPMKGHSHVYWYRQLPEEGLKFMVYLQKENIIDESGMPKERFSAEFPKEGPSILRIQQVVRGDSAAYFCASSPKQGGTDTQYFGPGTRLTVL.

This clone was counted a few times. The chain uses TRBV3-1 (or the pseudogene TRBV3-2) and TRBJ2-5, with a possible D match to TRBD1 (5 bases). The CDR3 is made up of 18 amino acids. Trimming stripped 0 bases from V and 5 bases from J, with 22 bases between. In germline, CDR1 is LGHDT, CDR2 YNNKEL (reference sequence). DNA of the CDR3: TGTGCCAGCAGCCAAGATTTCAGGGCGACAGTTGCTCACGAGACCCAGTACTTC. The encoded protein is CASSQDFRATVAHETQYF.

This clone was found a few times. Here the CDR3 DNA reads TGTGCCACCAGTGATTCCAGACAGGGGGCGAGCACTGAAGCTTTCTTT. This codes for CATSDSRQGASTEAFF. V gene TRBV24-1 combines with J gene TRBJ1-1; TRBD1 aligns across 10 bases. V was clipped by 2 bases and J by 4 bases; unmatched bases: 6. Per the germline V gene, CDR1 is KGHDR and CDR2 is SFDVKD. This CDR3 contains 16 residues.

J is TRBJ1-6 and V is TRBV6-5; 10 bases are shared with TRBD1. Trimming at V came to 7 bases and at J to 1 base, leaving 1 base not matched to a gene. The V gene's germline CDR1 is MNHEY and CDR2 SVGAGI. The CDR3 sequence is 15 residues long. The CDR3 DNA sequence: TGTGCCAGCAAGGACAGGGGGTCCTATAATTCACCCCTCCACTTT. Its translation: CASKDRGSYNSPLHF.

The chain is built from TRBV6-5 and TRBJ1-2, with D perhaps TRBD1 (6 bases). CDR3 size: 13 residues. CDR1 is MNHEY and CDR2 is SVGAGI in the germline V gene. Trimming took off 6 bases at V and 4 bases at J, with 12 bases between the two ends. In nucleotides, the CDR3 is TGTGCCAGCAGCCCGGACAGCTCCTATGGCTACACCTTC. This translates into CASSPDSSYGYTF.

The chain recombines TRBV2 with TRBJ2-1; 9 bases are a match to TRBD1. The CDR3 loop spans 12 amino acids. From germline, CDR1 is SNHLY and CDR2 FYNNEI. J was trimmed by 7 bases and V by 8 bases; bases with no gene match: 3. In nucleotides, the CDR3 is TGTGCCAGCTCGGGACAGGGTAATGAGCAGTTCTTC. Its protein is CASSGQGNEQFF.

This chain joins TRBV7-9 and TRBJ2-2; TRBD2 aligns across 9 bases. The CDR3 is 18 residues long. V shed 5 bases and J 0 bases; nucleotides not matched to a gene: 10. Germline-derived CDR1 and CDR2 are SEHNR and FQNEAQ (reference sequence). The CDR3 loop is CASSPQTRGGANTGELFF. As DNA, the CDR3 is TGTGCCAGCAGCCCCCAAACCCGCGGGGGGGCGAACACCGGGGAGCTGTTTTTT.

V is TRBV10-3 and J is TRBJ2-5, with a weak D call TRBD2 (5 bases). This CDR3 contains 13 residues. The ends were cut back, 3 bases at V and 3 bases at J, with 8 bases in the middle. From germline, CDR1 is ENHRY and CDR2 SYGVKD. This CDR3 reads CAISDTRKETQYF. CDR3 bases: TGTGCCATCAGTGATACTAGGAAAGAGACCCAGTACTTC.

V usage is TRBV15 and J usage is TRBJ2-5; D possibly corresponds to TRBD2 (6 bases). Germline assignment: CDR1 LNHNV and CDR2 YYDKDF (reference sequence). This CDR3 contains 15 residues. V was trimmed by 1 base and J by 9 bases, leaving 18 bases between them. The CDR3 sequence is CATSRAGDSSGAQYF. The CDR3 nucleotides read TGTGCCACCAGCAGAGCTGGGGACTCCTCCGGGGCCCAGTACTTC.

The chain recombines TRBV5-1 with TRBJ1-4; the match to TRBD1 covers 8 bases. The V gene's germline CDR1 is SGHRS and CDR2 YFSETQ. J lost 3 bases, V lost 4 bases, and 5 bases had no gene match. This CDR3 is 15 amino acids long. CDR3 sequence (DNA): TGCGCCAGCAGCCTCCCGGGACAGGCTAATGAAAAACTGTTTTTT. It codes for CASSLPGQANEKLFF.

The chain combines TRBV10-2 with TRBJ1-4; tentatively, D is TRBD1 (6 bases). The CDR3 consists of 14 residues. Germline loops: CDR1 WSHSY, CDR2 SAAADI. With 7 bases removed from V and 8 bases from J, the gap between germline ends came to 17 bases. For the CDR3, the DNA is TGCGCCAGCACTATTCGGGGGGGCGGGGAAAAACTGTTTTTT. It is translated as CASTIRGGGEKLFF.

This sequence joins TRBV5-1 and TRBJ1-3; 9 bases agree with TRBD1. J lost 2 bases, V lost 4 bases, and 4 bases had no gene match. The CDR3 totals 15 residues. Germline CDR1 reads SGHRS; CDR2 reads YFSETQ. The CDR3 DNA reads as TGCGCCAGCAGCCCGCGGACAGGGGCTGGAAACACCATATATTTT. Encoded protein: CASSPRTGAGNTIYF. Based on the CDR3 plus reference TRBV5-1 and TRBJ1-3, the full variable domain is KAGVTQTPRYLIKTRGQQVTLSCSPISGHRSVSWYQQTPGQGLQFLFEYFSETQRNKGNFPGRFSGRQFSNSRSEMNVSTLELGDSALYLCASSPRTGAGNTIYFGEGSWLTVV.

This clone has just one count. The chain uses TRBV9 and TRBJ2-2; D perhaps matches TRBD2 (6 bases). Germline lookup yields CDR1 SGDLS and CDR2 YYNGEE. Trimming shortened V by 3 bases and J by 5 bases, and 11 bases separated the two germline ends. The length of the CDR3 is 14 residues. The CDR3: CASSARLGTGELFF. Written as DNA, the CDR3 is TGTGCCAGCAGCGCAAGACTAGGTACCGGGGAGCTGTTTTTT.

This rearrangement joins TRBV7-2 to TRBJ2-3; 12 positions match TRBD2. The CDR3 sequence is 15 residues long. J lost 6 bases, V lost 3 bases, and 4 bases had no gene match. Looked up from germline, CDR1 is SGHTA and CDR2 is FQGNSA. The CDR3 coding sequence is TGTGCCAGCAGCTTTACTAGCGGGGGGCGCGATACGCAGTATTTT. It translates to CASSFTSGGRDTQYF.

The chain links TRBV9 to TRBJ1-1; D might be TRBD1 (6 bases). The CDR3 is 16 amino acids. Germline-derived CDR1 and CDR2 are SGDLS and YYNGEE. V gave up 1 base and J gave up 4 bases, with 17 bases separating them. The CDR3 loop reads CASSVCGGRECTEAFF. The CDR3 DNA is TGTGCCAGCAGCGTATGCGGGGGGCGGGAGTGCACTGAAGCTTTCTTT.